These 28 T cell receptor beta chains were all obtained from the same sample, sequenced in a study of blood T cell repertoires in COVID-19. The protocol was immunoSEQ multiplex PCR, while the TCRdb copy is restricted to in-frame clones and leaves out a portion. The sample includes approximately 99,000 clones, about 83% of them seen just once. What was sequenced was peripheral blood. All receptors derive from a man between 65 and 85 years old with active or convalescent COVID-19.

The chain combines TRBV7-8 with TRBJ1-3; D remains unclear. CDR1 and CDR2 from the germline V gene are SGHVS and FQNEAQ. Trimming removed 3 bases at V and 4 bases at J, with 4 bases between. CDR3 length equals 12 residues. For the CDR3, the DNA is TGTGCCAGCAGCTTCCCGGGAAACACCATATATTTT. Protein sequence: CASSFPGNTIYF.

The chain uses TRBV29-1 and TRBJ2-3; 10 bases agree with TRBD1. The germline CDR1 and CDR2 sequences are SQVTM and ANQGSEA. The CDR3 contains 15 residues. J was trimmed by 4 bases and V by 5 bases; bases with no gene match: 9. CDR3 coding DNA: TGCAGCGTTCGAATGACAGGGGGCGACGCAGATACGCAGTATTTT. Its translation: CSVRMTGGDADTQYF.

This clone was counted once. The chain carries TRBV28 and TRBJ2-7, with 7 nucleotides matching TRBD2. The length of the CDR3 is 14 residues. Trimming took 7 bases from V and 1 from J; bases not matched to a gene: 7. Germline V lookup: CDR1 MDHEN, CDR2 SYDVKM. The CDR3 is CASNWRGRSYEQYF. DNA of the CDR3: TGTGCCAGCAACTGGCGGGGGAGGTCCTACGAGCAGTACTTC.

The J gene is TRBJ2-3, the V gene TRBV24-1, with D hard to call. V shed 6 bases and J shed 8 bases, with 11 bases lying between them. Per germline, CDR1 KGHDR and CDR2 SFDVKD. This CDR3 comprises 12 residues. The CDR3 sequence: CATSLGFTTQYF. CDR3 DNA: TGTGCCACCAGTCTGGGCTTTACTACGCAGTATTTT.

This rearrangement joins TRBV3-1 (or the pseudogene TRBV3-2) to TRBJ2-2, with D possibly TRBD2 on 5 matching bases. CDR3 length: 14 amino acids. V was trimmed by 6 bases and J by 6 bases, leaving 14 bases between them. Germline assignment: CDR1 LGHDT and CDR2 YNNKEL (reference sequence). The CDR3 loop reads CASRGGEGAGELFF. The CDR3 DNA reads as TGTGCCAGCAGAGGCGGTGAGGGCGCCGGGGAGCTGTTTTTT.

This chain uses TRBV5-4 with TRBJ2-7; 9 bases fit TRBD1. This CDR3 has 14 residues. Losses at the gene ends were 0 bases for V and 4 bases for J; bases not matched to a gene: 2. The germline CDR1 and CDR2 sequences are SGHNT and YYREEE (reference sequence). CDR3 in amino acids: CASSLEQGAYEQYF. In DNA, the CDR3 is TGTGCCAGCAGCTTGGAACAGGGGGCTTACGAGCAGTACTTC. Full variable domain (missing parts from reference TRBV5-4 and TRBJ2-7): ETGVTQSPTHLIKTRGQQVTLRCSSQSGHNTVSWYQQALGQGPQFIFQYYREEENGRGNFPPRFSGLQFPNYSSELNVNALELDDSALYLCASSLEQGAYEQYFGPGTRLTVT.

This clone was picked up one time. The chain carries TRBV7-8 and TRBJ2-7; perhaps TRBD2 as D (5 bases). The germline V and J ends were trimmed by 1 base and 3 bases, with 13 bases remaining between them. The CDR3 is 15 residues long. CDR1 and CDR2 (germline): SGHVS, FQNEAQ. The CDR3 region has the DNA TGTGCCAGCAGCTTAGGAGGGAGCGCCCTCTACGAGCAGTACTTC. Its protein is CASSLGGSALYEQYF.

V gene TRBV2 combines with J gene TRBJ2-1; tentatively, D is TRBD2 (6 bases). Per germline, CDR1 SNHLY and CDR2 FYNNEI. This CDR3 has 14 amino acids. Trimming removed 7 bases at V and 5 bases at J, with 15 bases between. The CDR3 nucleotides are TGTGCCAGCATGGGGGGTTATCTTAACAATGAGCAGTTCTTC. This gives the protein CASMGGYLNNEQFF.

The rearrangement links TRBV5-6 to TRBJ2-6; no reliable D call. From germline, CDR1 is SGHDT and CDR2 YYEEEE. The CDR3 runs to 14 residues. With 5 bases removed from V and 0 bases from J, the gap between germline ends came to 6 bases. In DNA, the CDR3 is TGTGCCAGCAGTCCCCTCTCTGGGGCCAACGTCCTGACTTTC. Translation gives CASSPLSGANVLTF.

The chain uses TRBV5-1 and TRBJ1-1; maybe TRBD1 (5 bases). V was cut by 4 bases and J by 0 bases, with 16 bases left in between. This CDR3 has 16 residues. CDR1 SGHRS and CDR2 YFSETQ come from the germline V gene. The CDR3 sequence is CASSRTPGVMNTEAFF. In DNA, the CDR3 is TGCGCCAGCAGCCGGACACCTGGGGTTATGAACACTGAAGCTTTCTTT. The entire variable domain, with the rest obtained from reference TRBV5-1 and TRBJ1-1, is as follows: KAGVTQTPRYLIKTRGQQVTLSCSPISGHRSVSWYQQTPGQGLQFLFEYFSETQRNKGNFPGRFSGRQFSNSRSEMNVSTLELGDSALYLCASSRTPGVMNTEAFFGQGTRLTVV.

This chain connects TRBV4-1 to TRBJ2-7; 9 bases agree with TRBD1. The CDR3 extends over 13 amino acids. Germline V gives CDR1 MGHRA, CDR2 YSYEKL. V shed 4 bases and J 7 bases; nucleotides not matched to a gene: 5. For the CDR3, the DNA is TGCGCCAGCAGCCGGACAGGGGCGTATGAGCAGTACTTC. It specifies CASSRTGAYEQYF.

The chain recombines TRBV6-4 with TRBJ2-7; 7 bases are a match to TRBD1. V shed 8 bases, J shed 3 bases, and the junction held 10 bases outside the gene matches. Germline V CDR1 and CDR2: MRHNA, SNTAGT. The CDR3 is made up of 14 amino acids. CDR3 nucleotide sequence: TGTGCCAGCTATGACAGGGAAGGGTTCTACGAGCAGTACTTC. Protein product: CASYDREGFYEQYF.

The genes are TRBV6-1 and TRBJ2-7; 11 bases are shared with TRBD1. V shed 2 bases, J shed 3 bases, and the junction held 9 bases outside the gene matches. Germline values: CDR1 MNHNS, CDR2 SASEGT. The CDR3 covers 17 residues. The CDR3 reads CASSETGRTGGVYEQYF. The CDR3, as DNA: TGTGCCAGCAGTGAAACAGGCCGGACAGGGGGCGTCTACGAGCAGTACTTC.

This chain uses TRBV2 with TRBJ2-7; perhaps TRBD2 as D (5 bases). The CDR3 totals 13 residues. V was trimmed by 6 bases and J by 4 bases, leaving 13 bases between them. From germline, CDR1 is SNHLY and CDR2 FYNNEI. CDR3 sequence reads: CASSVGRTYEQYF. CDR3 DNA sequence: TGTGCCAGCAGCGTCGGACGGACTTACGAGCAGTACTTC. Full variable domain (outside the CDR3, taken from reference TRBV2 and TRBJ2-7): EPEVTQTPSHQVTQMGQEVILRCVPISNHLYFYWYRQILGQKVEFLVSFYNNEISEKSEIFDDQFSVERPDGSNFTLKIRSTKLEDSAMYFCASSVGRTYEQYFGPGTRLTVT.

This sequence joins TRBV2 and TRBJ2-1, with D possibly being TRBD1 (6 bases). Germline assignment: CDR1 SNHLY and CDR2 FYNNEI. V lost 6 bases, J lost 3 bases, and 9 bases lay in between. The CDR3 consists of 13 residues. The CDR3 coding sequence is TGTGCCAGCAGGGACAGTTACTACAATGAGCAGTTCTTC. This gives the protein CASRDSYYNEQFF.

The J gene is TRBJ1-1, the V gene TRBV10-3; no definite D call. The CDR3 has 13 amino acids. Deletions cut 8 bases from V and 2 bases from J, with 12 bases between. The germline V gene has CDR1 ENHRY and CDR2 SYGVKD. CDR3 DNA: TGTGCCATCGGGAGAGGAACAAACACTGAAGCTTTCTTT. As protein: CAIGRGTNTEAFF.

Here the CDR3 DNA reads TGTGCCAGCAGTGAAGCGTCGGGGAGGAACACCGGGGAGCTGTTTTTT. Translating it yields CASSEASGRNTGELFF. The chain links TRBV2 to TRBJ2-2, with D possibly matching TRBD2 (5 bases). CDR1 SNHLY and CDR2 FYNNEI come from the germline V gene. V was trimmed by 0 bases and J by 1 base, leaving 9 bases between them. The length of the CDR3 is 16 residues. Full variable domain (outside the CDR3, taken from reference TRBV2 and TRBJ2-2): EPEVTQTPSHQVTQMGQEVILRCVPISNHLYFYWYRQILGQKVEFLVSFYNNEISEKSEIFDDQFSVERPDGSNFTLKIRSTKLEDSAMYFCASSEASGRNTGELFFGEGSRLTVL.

The genes are TRBV2 and TRBJ1-5, with D perhaps TRBD1 (5 bases). CDR1 SNHLY and CDR2 FYNNEI come from the germline V gene. CDR3 length equals 12 residues. V gave up 6 bases and J gave up 6 bases, with 9 bases separating them. This chain's CDR3 is CASRAQGQPQHF. Here the CDR3 DNA reads TGTGCCAGCAGGGCCCAGGGTCAGCCCCAGCATTTT.

The rearrangement links TRBV6-2 or TRBV6-3 to TRBJ1-1; D unclear. This CDR3 has 17 residues. The V gene lost 0 bases and the J gene lost 3 bases, with 17 bases spanning the gap. Germline V gene lookup returns CDR1 MNHEY and CDR2 SVGEGT. CDR3 nucleotide sequence: TGTGCCAGCAGTTACTCGAAATTGCTCAGTCTTGACACTGAAGCTTTCTTT. Protein product: CASSYSKLLSLDTEAFF.

The J gene is TRBJ2-3, the V gene TRBV28, with TRBD2 matching over 9 bases. V dropped 6 bases and J dropped 1; count of bases not matched to a gene: 8. The germline V gene has CDR1 MDHEN and CDR2 SYDVKM. This CDR3 is built from 16 residues. The CDR3 bases are TGTGCCAGCAGCGGGCTTGAGCGGGGGGGCACAGATACGCAGTATTTT. Translation gives CASSGLERGGTDTQYF.

The chain is built from TRBV4-1 and TRBJ1-4; the match to TRBD1 covers 7 bases. J lost 4 bases, V lost 6 bases, and 8 bases had no gene match. Germline values: CDR1 MGHRA, CDR2 YSYEKL. The CDR3 contains 15 residues. CDR3 loop: CASSRDRWNNEKLFF. CDR3 nucleotide sequence: TGCGCCAGCAGTCGGGACAGATGGAATAATGAAAAACTGTTTTTT.

J is TRBJ2-7 and V is TRBV18; 8 bases map to TRBD2. The germline V gene has CDR1 KGHSH and CDR2 LQKENI. The CDR3 has 15 residues. Unmatched junction bases numbered 9, after V lost 3 bases and J lost 5 bases. The CDR3 protein is CASSPIGGVGNEQYF. The DNA for the CDR3 is TGTGCCAGCTCACCTATCGGGGGGGTCGGCAACGAGCAGTACTTC.

The chain combines TRBV19 with TRBJ1-1, with TRBD1 identical over 8 bases. Looked up from germline, CDR1 is LNHDA and CDR2 is SQIVND (reference sequence). V was clipped by 5 bases and J by 2 bases; unmatched bases: 7. The length of the CDR3 is 15 residues. CDR3 region: CASSPRTGPNTEAFF. CDR3 DNA sequence: TGTGCCAGTAGTCCAAGGACAGGGCCAAACACTGAAGCTTTCTTT.

This clone appeared once. The rearrangement uses TRBV6-4 and TRBJ2-3; D call uncertain. This CDR3 contains 12 residues. V lost 2 bases to trimming and J lost 3 bases, with 3 bases between them. The germline V gene encodes CDR1 MRHNA and CDR2 SNTAGT. The CDR3 loop reads CASSDLTDTQYF. The CDR3 DNA reads as TGTGCCAGCAGTGACCTAACAGATACGCAGTATTTT.

This clone has only one observation. J is TRBJ1-5 and V is TRBV28; D is undetermined. This CDR3 has 17 residues. V lost 3 bases to trimming and J lost 1 base, with 16 bases between them. Germline V gene sequence: CDR1 MDHEN, CDR2 SYDVKM. The CDR3 protein is CASSFGPSGASNQPQHF. As DNA, the CDR3 is TGTGCCAGCAGTTTCGGTCCGTCGGGAGCGAGCAATCAGCCCCAGCATTTT.

The gene calls are TRBV20-1 and TRBJ2-3, with 11 nucleotides matching TRBD2. The CDR3 has 13 amino acids. Germline V gene lookup returns CDR1 DFQATT and CDR2 SNEGSKA (reference sequence). V shed 5 bases and J 6 bases; nucleotides not matched to a gene: 4. The CDR3 nucleotides are TGCAGTGCTGGTGGACTAGCGGGCGATACGCAGTATTTT. Residues: CSAGGLAGDTQYF.

This clone has just a few counts. The genes are TRBV7-2 and TRBJ2-5; 12 bases are shared with TRBD2. The CDR3 sequence is 15 residues long. Germline values: CDR1 SGHTA, CDR2 FQGNSA. The trim removed 5 bases at V and 2 bases at J, leaving 3 bases unmatched. The CDR3 is CASSLGLAGQETQYF. CDR3 DNA: TGTGCCAGCAGCCTCGGACTAGCGGGGCAAGAGACCCAGTACTTC.

The chain combines TRBV6-2 or TRBV6-3 with TRBJ2-7; 8 bases are shared with TRBD2. Germline V lookup: CDR1 MNHEY, CDR2 SVGEGT. The ends lost 2 bases at V and 3 bases at J; junction bases unmatched: 6. The CDR3 runs to 15 residues. The CDR3 nucleotides read TGTGCCAGCAGTTACGGCGGGGGGTATTACTACGAGCAGTACTTC. This translates into CASSYGGGYYYEQYF.